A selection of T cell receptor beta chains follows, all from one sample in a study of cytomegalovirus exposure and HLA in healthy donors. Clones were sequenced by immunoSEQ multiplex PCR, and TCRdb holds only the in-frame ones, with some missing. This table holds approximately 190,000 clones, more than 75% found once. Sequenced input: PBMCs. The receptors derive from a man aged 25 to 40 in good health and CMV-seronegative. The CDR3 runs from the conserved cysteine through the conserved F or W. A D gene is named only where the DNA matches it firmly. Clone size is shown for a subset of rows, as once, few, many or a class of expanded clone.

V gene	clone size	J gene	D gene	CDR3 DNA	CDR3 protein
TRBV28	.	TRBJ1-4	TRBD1	TGTGCCAGCAGTTTAATGAGGGCCAGGGGGGATGAAAAACTGTTTTTT	CASSLMRARGDEKLFF
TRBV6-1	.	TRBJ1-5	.	TGTGCCAGCAGTGGAACAAGTGGCAATCAGCCCCAGCATTTT	CASSGTSGNQPQHF
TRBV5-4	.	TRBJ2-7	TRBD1	TGTGCCAGCAGCTCACTGGACAGGGCCACCTACGAGCAGTACTTC	CASSSLDRATYEQYF
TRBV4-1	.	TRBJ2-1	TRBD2	TGCGCCAGCAGCCAAGCCGCGGCTAGCGGTTACAATGAGCAGTTCTTC	CASSQAAASGYNEQFF
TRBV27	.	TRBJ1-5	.	TGTGCCACCGCCGCGGGGGGGGATCAGCCCCAGCATTTT	CATAAGGDQPQHF
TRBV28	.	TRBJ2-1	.	TGTGCCAGCAGGCGCCCGGGGGTTGCTTACAATGAGCAGTTCTTC	CASRRPGVAYNEQFF
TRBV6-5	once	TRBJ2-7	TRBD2	TGTGCCAGCAAGCTTAGCGGGGGGGCAGGTTACGAGCAGTACTTC	CASKLSGGAGYEQYF
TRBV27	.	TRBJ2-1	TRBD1	TGTGCCAGCAGTCCGTCGCGGACAGGGGGCAATGAGCAGTTCTTC	CASSPSRTGGNEQFF
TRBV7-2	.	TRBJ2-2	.	TGTGCCAGCAGCCGATCACAGGGAGACGGGGAGCTGTTTTTT	CASSRSQGDGELFF
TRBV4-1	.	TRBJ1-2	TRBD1	TGCGCCAGCAGCCAAACCCGGGACAGGGCTTACTATGGCTACACCTTC	CASSQTRDRAYYGYTF
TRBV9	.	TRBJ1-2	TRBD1	TGTGCCAGCAGCGGTGGGACAGGAAACTATGGCTATACCTTC	CASSGGTGNYGYTF
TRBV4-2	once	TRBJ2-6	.	TGTGCCAGCAGCCAAGAGGGGACAATATCTGGGGCCAACGTCCTGACTTTC	CASSQEGTISGANVLTF
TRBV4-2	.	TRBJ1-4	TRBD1	TGTGCCAGCAGCCAAGATCGAGGGTGGACAGGCGGGAAACTGTTTTTT	CASSQDRGWTGGKLFF
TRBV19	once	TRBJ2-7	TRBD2	TGTGCCAGTAGGGAGGGACTAGGCGAGCAGTACTTC	CASREGLGEQYF
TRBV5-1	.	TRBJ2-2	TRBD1	TGCGCCAGCAGCCCGACAGGGTTGGACACCGGGGAGCTGTTTTTT	CASSPTGLDTGELFF
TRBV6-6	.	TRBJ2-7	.	TGTGCCAGCAGCCCCCGGCTAGCCAACTCCTACGAGCAGTACTTC	CASSPRLANSYEQYF
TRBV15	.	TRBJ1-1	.	TGTGCCACCAGCAGAGTAGGATCAGGGAGGCGGAACACTGAAGCTTTCTTT	CATSRVGSGRRNTEAFF
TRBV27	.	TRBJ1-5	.	TGTGCCAGCAGTTCCAGGCGGGATCAGCCCCAGCATTTT	CASSSRRDQPQHF
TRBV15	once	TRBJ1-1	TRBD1	TGTGCCACCAGCAGGGACAGGGCCACTGAAGCTTTCTTT	CATSRDRATEAFF
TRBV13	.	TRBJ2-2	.	TGTGCCAGCAGCTTGGGGGCCCCCGGGGAGCTGTTTTTT	CASSLGAPGELFF
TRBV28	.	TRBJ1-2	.	TGTCTTGCTTGGGGAGGGGTTAACTATGGCTACACCTTC	CLAWGGVNYGYTF
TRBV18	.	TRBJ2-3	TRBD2	TGTGCCAGCTCACAACAAGCGGGGGGGAGCACAGATACGCAGTATTTT	CASSQQAGGSTDTQYF
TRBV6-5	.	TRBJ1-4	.	TGTGCCAGCAGTTACGGACAAGCAACTAATGAAAAACTGTTTTTT	CASSYGQATNEKLFF
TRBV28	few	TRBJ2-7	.	TGTGCCAGCAGTTTAGCGGACAGCGTCTCCTACGAGCAGTACTTC	CASSLADSVSYEQYF
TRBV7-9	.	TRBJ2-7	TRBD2	TGTGCCAGCAGCCCCCTCGGTAGTAGCGGGGGGGCCTACGAGCAGTACTTC	CASSPLGSSGGAYEQYF
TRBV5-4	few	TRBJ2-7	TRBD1	TGTGCCAGCAGCTTTAAATCCGGACAGGGGCCCAAGGCCTACGAGCAGTACTTC	CASSFKSGQGPKAYEQYF
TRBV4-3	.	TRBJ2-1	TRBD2	TGCGCCAGCAGCCAAGTTGCGACTAGCCAAAATGAGCAGTTCTTC	CASSQVATSQNEQFF
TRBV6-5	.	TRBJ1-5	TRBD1	TGTGCCAGCAGCAACTCAGGGGGCGGTCAGCCCCAGCATTTT	CASSNSGGGQPQHF
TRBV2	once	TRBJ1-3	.	TGTGCCAGCAGTGACACAGGGCCTGGAAACACCATATATTTT	CASSDTGPGNTIYF
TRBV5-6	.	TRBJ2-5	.	TGTGCCAGCAGCCACTCTGACACAGGGCTGGAGACCCAGTACTTC	CASSHSDTGLETQYF
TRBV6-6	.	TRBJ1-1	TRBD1	TGTGCCAGCAGTTACTCACCGGACAGGGACACTGAAGCTTTCTTT	CASSYSPDRDTEAFF
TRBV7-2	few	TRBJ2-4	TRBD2	TGTGCCAGCAGCTTCGGGGGGTCGGCCAAAAACATTCAGTACTTC	CASSFGGSAKNIQYF
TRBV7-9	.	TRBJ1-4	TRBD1	TGTGCCAGCAGCTACGACAGGGGAGAAGAGGAAAAACTGTTTTTT	CASSYDRGEEEKLFF
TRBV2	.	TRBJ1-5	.	TGTGCCAGTCGAGGGGGGGATCCCAATCAGCCCCAGCATTTT	CASRGGDPNQPQHF
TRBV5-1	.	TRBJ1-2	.	TGCGCCAGCAGCTTGGGTGTCGGTGACTATGGCTACACCTTC	CASSLGVGDYGYTF
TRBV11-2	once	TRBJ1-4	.	TGTGCCAGCGGTCAAAGACGGACAGCCCTTTATGAAAAACTGTTTTTT	CASGQRRTALYEKLFF
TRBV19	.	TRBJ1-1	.	TGTGCCAGTAGTATGTATGAGGACACTGAAGCTTTCTTT	CASSMYEDTEAFF
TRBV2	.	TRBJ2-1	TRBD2	TGTGCCAGCAGTCTACCGGGACTAGCGGGACAGGTCTCCTACAATGAGCAGTTCTTC	CASSLPGLAGQVSYNEQFF
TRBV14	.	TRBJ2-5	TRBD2	TGTGCCAGCAGCCAAGGACTAGCGGGAGGGCCCTTCTTTCCCCAAGAGACCCAGTACTTC	CASSQGLAGGPFFPQETQYF
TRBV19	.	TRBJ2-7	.	TGTGCCAGTAGTATCGCAGGGGTTTTTGACGAGCAGTACTTC	CASSIAGVFDEQYF
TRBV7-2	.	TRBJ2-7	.	TGTGCCAGCAGCTTTTCAGGGAACTACGAGCAGTACTTC	CASSFSGNYEQYF
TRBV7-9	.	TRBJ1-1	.	TGTGCCAGCAGCCAAGTTGGGAGTACCACTGAAGCTTTCTTT	CASSQVGSTTEAFF
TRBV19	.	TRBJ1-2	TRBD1	TGTGCCAGTAGTGCCAAAATAACAGGGGGCGGTGTGAGGGGCTACACCTTC	CASSAKITGGGVRGYTF
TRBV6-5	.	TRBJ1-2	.	TGTGCCAGCAGTTACTCGGGCGCACGCTACACCTTC	CASSYSGARYTF
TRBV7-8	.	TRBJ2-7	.	TGTGCCAGCAGCTTTGAGGGGGGGGAGCAGTACTTC	CASSFEGGEQYF
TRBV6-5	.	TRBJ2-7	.	TGTGCCAGCAGTTACTCGTTAGGGGACTACGAGCAGTACTTC	CASSYSLGDYEQYF
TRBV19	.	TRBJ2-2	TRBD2	TGTGCCAGTAGTATCTTCCTAGCGGGGTCGGGCGGGGAGCTGTTTTTT	CASSIFLAGSGGELFF
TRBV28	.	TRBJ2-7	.	TGTGCCAGCACGGACTCTTCCTACGAGCAGTACTTC	CASTDSSYEQYF
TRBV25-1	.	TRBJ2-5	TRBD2	TGTGCCAGCAAGACTAGCGGGGGTATCCAAGAGACCCAGTACTTC	CASKTSGGIQETQYF
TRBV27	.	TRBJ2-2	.	TGTGCCAGCAGTGCATACAGGGTACCTGGGGAGCTGTTTTTT	CASSAYRVPGELFF
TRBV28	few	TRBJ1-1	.	TGTGCCAGCAGTTTTCTCTCGGCAGGGTCTGTAAAGGCCGTGGCTTTCTTT	CASSFLSAGSVKAVAFF
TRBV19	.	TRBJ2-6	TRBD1	TGTGCCAGTGTCGAGACAGGGAGTTGGGCTGGGGCCAACGGCCTGACTTTC	CASVETGSWAGANGLTF
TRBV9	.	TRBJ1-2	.	TGTGCCAGCAGCGTAGCGACAGCAAACAACTATGGCTACACCTTC	CASSVATANNYGYTF
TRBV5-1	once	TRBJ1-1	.	TGCGCCAGCAGCTTGAGGGGCGCCCGGACCCTAACTCCCCGGCAGACTGAAGCTTTCTTT	CASSLRGARTLTPRQTEAFF
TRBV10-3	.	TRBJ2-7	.	TGTGCCATCAGTGATGGCCCCCCCGAGCAGTACTTC	CAISDGPPEQYF
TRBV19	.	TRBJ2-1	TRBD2	TGTGCCAGTAGTATAGGGACTAGCGGATACAATGAGCAGTTCTTC	CASSIGTSGYNEQFF
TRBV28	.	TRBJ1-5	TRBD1	TGTGCCAGCAGTCTGAGGGGACAGGGTAGGAATCAGCCCCAGCATTTT	CASSLRGQGRNQPQHF
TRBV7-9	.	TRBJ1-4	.	TGTGCCAGCAGCTTAGGACAGGTCGATGAAAAACTGTTTTTT	CASSLGQVDEKLFF
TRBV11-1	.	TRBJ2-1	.	TGTGCCAGCAGCTTAGGGGGGGGCGATGGGCAGTTCTTC	CASSLGGGDGQFF
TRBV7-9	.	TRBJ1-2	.	TGTGCCAGCAGCTTCCGGGACACCTCTAACTATGGCTACACCTTC	CASSFRDTSNYGYTF